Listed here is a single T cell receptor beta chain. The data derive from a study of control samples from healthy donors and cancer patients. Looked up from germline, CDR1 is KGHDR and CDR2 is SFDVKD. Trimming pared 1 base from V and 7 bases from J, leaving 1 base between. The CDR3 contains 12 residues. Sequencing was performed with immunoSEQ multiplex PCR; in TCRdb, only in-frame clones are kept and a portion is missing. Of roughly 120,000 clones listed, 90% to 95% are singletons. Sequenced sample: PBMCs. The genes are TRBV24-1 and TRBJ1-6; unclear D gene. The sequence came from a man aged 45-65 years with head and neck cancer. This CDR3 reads CATSDLNSPLHF. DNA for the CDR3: TGTGCCACCAGTGATTTAAATTCACCCCTCCACTTT.